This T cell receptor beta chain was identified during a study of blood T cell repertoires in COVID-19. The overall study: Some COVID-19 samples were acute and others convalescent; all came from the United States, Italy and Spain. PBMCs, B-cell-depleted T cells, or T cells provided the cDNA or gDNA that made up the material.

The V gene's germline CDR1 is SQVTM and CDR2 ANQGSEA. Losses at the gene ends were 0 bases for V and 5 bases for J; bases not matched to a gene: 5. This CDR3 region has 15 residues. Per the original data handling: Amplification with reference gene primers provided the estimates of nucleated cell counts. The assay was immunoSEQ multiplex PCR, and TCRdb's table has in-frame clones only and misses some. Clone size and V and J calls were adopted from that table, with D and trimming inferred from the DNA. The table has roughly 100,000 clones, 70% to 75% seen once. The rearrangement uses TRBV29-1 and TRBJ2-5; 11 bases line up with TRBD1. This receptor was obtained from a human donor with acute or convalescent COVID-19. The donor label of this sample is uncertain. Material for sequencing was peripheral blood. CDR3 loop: CSVEDQDRGLETQYF. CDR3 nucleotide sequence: TGCAGCGTTGAAGATCAGGACAGGGGGCTGGAGACCCAGTACTTC.